This is a list of T cell receptor beta chains from one sample in a study of blood T cell repertoires in COVID-19. Assay used: immunoSEQ multiplex PCR; TCRdb lists only in-frame clones, some missing. The data hold approximately 300,000 clones, with approximately 87% observed a single time. The material sequenced was peripheral blood. The receptors come from a woman aged 45-65 years with active or convalescent COVID-19. Both conserved end residues are part of each CDR3. Each record gives: CDR3 DNA, CDR3 protein, J gene, clone size, D gene, V gene. A D gene is named only where the DNA matches it firmly. Only part of the rows carry a size: once, few, many, or a class if the clone is expanded.

DNA: TGTGCCAGCAGCCCTGGACAGACCCTTAGTGGCTACACCTTC
CDR3: CASSPGQTLSGYTF
J: TRBJ1-2
size: NA
D: NA
V: TRBV7-2

DNA: TGTGCCAGCAGTTACAGCAGGGCGGGACAGCCCCAGCATTTT
CDR3: CASSYSRAGQPQHF
J: TRBJ1-5
size: NA
D: NA
V: TRBV6-2/TRBV6-3

DNA: TGTGCCAGCAGCGCTAGCCCCACGAGGGACACCGGGGAGCTGTTTTTT
CDR3: CASSASPTRDTGELFF
J: TRBJ2-2
size: NA
D: NA
V: TRBV7-2

DNA: TGCGCCAGCAGTCAATCGCAGGAGGGAGACTATGGCTACACCTTC
CDR3: CASSQSQEGDYGYTF
J: TRBJ1-2
size: NA
D: NA
V: TRBV23-1

DNA: TGTGCCAGCAGCTTACCACCCGGGACAGGGGAACACGAGCAGTACTTC
CDR3: CASSLPPGTGEHEQYF
J: TRBJ2-7
size: NA
D: TRBD1
V: TRBV7-6

DNA: TGTGCCAGCTCACCCACGACAGGGGACTATGGCTACACCTTC
CDR3: CASSPTTGDYGYTF
J: TRBJ1-2
size: NA
D: TRBD1
V: TRBV18

DNA: TGTGCCAGCAAACCCAAGACAGGGCCGAACACTGAAGCTTTCTTT
CDR3: CASKPKTGPNTEAFF
J: TRBJ1-1
size: NA
D: TRBD1
V: TRBV7-8

DNA: TGTGCCAGCAGCTTTACAGGGGATGGCTACACCTTC
CDR3: CASSFTGDGYTF
J: TRBJ1-2
size: NA
D: TRBD1
V: TRBV7-8

DNA: TGTGCCAGCAGCCCCGGGACAGTCAATCAGCCCCAGCATTTT
CDR3: CASSPGTVNQPQHF
J: TRBJ1-5
size: NA
D: TRBD1
V: TRBV7-2

DNA: TGCGCCAGCAGCTTGGTGACTAGCGGGGTCTACAATGAGCAGTTCTTC
CDR3: CASSLVTSGVYNEQFF
J: TRBJ2-1
size: NA
D: TRBD2
V: TRBV5-1

DNA: TGCGCCAGCACCCCGCGGTCGGGAGCGGTTGATACGCAGTATTTT
CDR3: CASTPRSGAVDTQYF
J: TRBJ2-3
size: NA
D: NA
V: TRBV5-1

DNA: TGTGCCAGCACCCCCGGGGGGCCAAAATCCGGGGAGCTGTTTTTT
CDR3: CASTPGGPKSGELFF
J: TRBJ2-2
size: NA
D: NA
V: TRBV7-3

DNA: TGTGCCAGCAGTTTAGCGGAGACGGTCACAGATACGCAGTATTTT
CDR3: CASSLAETVTDTQYF
J: TRBJ2-3
size: NA
D: NA
V: TRBV6-5

DNA: TGTGCCTGGAGTGTACTATCGACAGATGAAGCTTTCTTT
CDR3: CAWSVLSTDEAFF
J: TRBJ1-1
size: NA
D: NA
V: TRBV30

DNA: TGTGCCAGCAGCTTAGTGGGGACGGGGAGGGAGCAGTACTTC
CDR3: CASSLVGTGREQYF
J: TRBJ2-7
size: NA
D: NA
V: TRBV11-2

DNA: TGTGCCAGCCAGGCTGGTCCGAACACTGAAGCTTTCTTT
CDR3: CASQAGPNTEAFF
J: TRBJ1-1
size: NA
D: NA
V: TRBV9

DNA: TGTGCCAGCAGCTTTGGAGGGGCGGGACAGGGGGCTGGCTACACCTTC
CDR3: CASSFGGAGQGAGYTF
J: TRBJ1-2
size: NA
D: TRBD1
V: TRBV7-2

DNA: TGTGCCAGTAGTATAGATCCGGGTAGGGGAGGTGAAAAACTGTTTTTT
CDR3: CASSIDPGRGGEKLFF
J: TRBJ1-4
size: NA
D: NA
V: TRBV19

DNA: TGTGCCAGCAGTTTACGGGGAGCCTCTGGAAACACCATATATTTT
CDR3: CASSLRGASGNTIYF
J: TRBJ1-3
size: NA
D: NA
V: TRBV27

DNA: TGTGCCAGCAGACCGGGGGTGGGAGCGTACTATGGCTACACCTTC
CDR3: CASRPGVGAYYGYTF
J: TRBJ1-2
size: once
D: NA
V: TRBV5-4

DNA: TGTGCCAGCAGCGGAGGGACCGGGGAGCTGTTTTTT
CDR3: CASSGGTGELFF
J: TRBJ2-2
size: NA
D: NA
V: TRBV9

DNA: TGTGCCAGTAGGTCGGGACAGAAAACTGAAAAACTGTTTTTT
CDR3: CASRSGQKTEKLFF
J: TRBJ1-4
size: NA
D: TRBD1
V: TRBV19

DNA: TGCAGCGCCGACGACAGTACTAACTATGGCTACACCTTC
CDR3: CSADDSTNYGYTF
J: TRBJ1-2
size: NA
D: NA
V: TRBV29-1

DNA: TGTGCCAGCAGCTCGGTCGGTGGGAGCTATGGCTACACCTTC
CDR3: CASSSVGGSYGYTF
J: TRBJ1-2
size: NA
D: NA
V: TRBV7-2

DNA: TGTGCCAGCAGACAATGGACAGAAGAGACCCAGTACTTC
CDR3: CASRQWTEETQYF
J: TRBJ2-5
size: NA
D: NA
V: TRBV12-3/TRBV12-4

DNA: TGTGCCAGCAGTTTATGGGGACAGTCGTATGGCTACACCTTC
CDR3: CASSLWGQSYGYTF
J: TRBJ1-2
size: NA
D: TRBD1
V: TRBV28

DNA: TGTGCCAGTAGTAGAAGCTCAGGGACAGGGGGAGTTCTAGCCAAAAACATTCAGTACTTC
CDR3: CASSRSSGTGGVLAKNIQYF
J: TRBJ2-4
size: NA
D: TRBD1
V: TRBV19

DNA: TGTGCCAGCAGATTAGAGGAAGAGACCCAGTACTTC
CDR3: CASRLEEETQYF
J: TRBJ2-5
size: once
D: NA
V: TRBV2

DNA: TGTGCCAGCTCACCACCGGCCAGGGAAGATGGCTACACCTTC
CDR3: CASSPPAREDGYTF
J: TRBJ1-2
size: NA
D: NA
V: TRBV18

DNA: TGCAGCGTCGAAGGACAGGGGAGTCTTGTTCCATATGGCTACACCTTC
CDR3: CSVEGQGSLVPYGYTF
J: TRBJ1-2
size: NA
D: TRBD1
V: TRBV29-1

DNA: TGTGCCAGCAGTTATTACGTGGAGGGACGGACGAACTATGGCTACACCTTC
CDR3: CASSYYVEGRTNYGYTF
J: TRBJ1-2
size: few
D: NA
V: TRBV6-2/TRBV6-3

DNA: TGCGCCAGCAGCCAAGGAAGCGGGGGACCTACAGATACGCAGTATTTT
CDR3: CASSQGSGGPTDTQYF
J: TRBJ2-3
size: NA
D: TRBD2
V: TRBV4-3

DNA: TGTGCCAGCAGCTTAGGGGCAGCAAACACTGAAGCTTTCTTT
CDR3: CASSLGAANTEAFF
J: TRBJ1-1
size: NA
D: NA
V: TRBV5-5

DNA: TGTGCCAGCAGCCAAGGGCAGGGAGGCACTGAAGCTTTCTTT
CDR3: CASSQGQGGTEAFF
J: TRBJ1-1
size: once
D: NA
V: TRBV7-3

DNA: TGTGCCAGCAGCCACATCTCCTACGAGCAGTACTTC
CDR3: CASSHISYEQYF
J: TRBJ2-7
size: NA
D: NA
V: TRBV6-2/TRBV6-3

DNA: TGCAGTGCTAGTCGAGGCCGGGTCAATCAGCCCCAGCATTTT
CDR3: CSASRGRVNQPQHF
J: TRBJ1-5
size: NA
D: NA
V: TRBV20-1

DNA: TGTGCCAGCAGCGTAGGACAGGGGGTGATATACGAGCAGTACTTC
CDR3: CASSVGQGVIYEQYF
J: TRBJ2-7
size: NA
D: TRBD1
V: TRBV11-1

DNA: TGTGCCAGCTCACGGACGACAGACTCTGGAAACACCATATATTTT
CDR3: CASSRTTDSGNTIYF
J: TRBJ1-3
size: NA
D: NA
V: TRBV18

DNA: TGTGCCAGCAGCCAAATATACAATGAGCAGTTCTTC
CDR3: CASSQIYNEQFF
J: TRBJ2-1
size: NA
D: NA
V: TRBV3-1/TRBV3-2

DNA: TGTGCCAGCAGTGTTTGGGGGCGAACGGTTGCCTCACAAGAGACCCAGTACTTC
CDR3: CASSVWGRTVASQETQYF
J: TRBJ2-5
size: few
D: NA
V: TRBV2

DNA: TGCAGCGTTGAAATTGTTGAACTCGGTCCTCAGTACTTC
CDR3: CSVEIVELGPQYF
J: TRBJ2-7
size: NA
D: NA
V: TRBV29-1

DNA: TGTGCCAGCAGCCCTATGACAGGGGGCAGGACAGATACGCAGTATTTT
CDR3: CASSPMTGGRTDTQYF
J: TRBJ2-3
size: NA
D: TRBD1
V: TRBV9

DNA: TGTGCCAGCAGCTTAGACTACCCGGGAGGGGTAGATACGCAGTATTTT
CDR3: CASSLDYPGGVDTQYF
J: TRBJ2-3
size: once
D: TRBD2
V: TRBV7-2

DNA: TGCGCCAGCAGCTTAGGAGGGCCCCAGCATTTT
CDR3: CASSLGGPQHF
J: TRBJ1-5
size: NA
D: NA
V: TRBV10-2

DNA: TGTGCCAGCAAAGACCCCAGGCTAAGGACTTTCTTT
CDR3: CASKDPRLRTFF
J: TRBJ1-1
size: NA
D: NA
V: TRBV27

DNA: TGTGCCAGCAGACCCGGAGGGGTAAAGGGGAACACTGAAGCTTTCTTT
CDR3: CASRPGGVKGNTEAFF
J: TRBJ1-1
size: NA
D: NA
V: TRBV4-2

DNA: TGTGCCAGCAGTTTAACTCATTCCTACGAGCAGTACTTC
CDR3: CASSLTHSYEQYF
J: TRBJ2-7
size: few
D: NA
V: TRBV12-3/TRBV12-4

DNA: TGTGCCAGCAGTTTCCCTCGGGGGGTGGGAGACACTGAAGCTTTCTTT
CDR3: CASSFPRGVGDTEAFF
J: TRBJ1-1
size: NA
D: NA
V: TRBV28

DNA: TGTGCCAGCAGTGGCCTCTCGAGTTCGCGTCATGGCTACACCTTC
CDR3: CASSGLSSSRHGYTF
J: TRBJ1-2
size: NA
D: NA
V: TRBV2

DNA: TGTGCCAGTAGTATAGAAGGGGGCCCTTACAATGAGCAGTTCTTC
CDR3: CASSIEGGPYNEQFF
J: TRBJ2-1
size: NA
D: TRBD1
V: TRBV19

DNA: TGTGCCACCAGCACTGGGGCTAGCGGAGACTACGAGCAGTACTTC
CDR3: CATSTGASGDYEQYF
J: TRBJ2-7
size: few
D: TRBD2
V: TRBV15

DNA: TGTGCCAGCAGCCCACCCCCACAGGGAAGCGCTGAAGCTTTCTTT
CDR3: CASSPPPQGSAEAFF
J: TRBJ1-1
size: NA
D: NA
V: TRBV7-2

DNA: TGTGCCAGCAGTTACGGGAGGCAAGATACGCAGTATTTT
CDR3: CASSYGRQDTQYF
J: TRBJ2-3
size: NA
D: NA
V: TRBV6-2/TRBV6-3